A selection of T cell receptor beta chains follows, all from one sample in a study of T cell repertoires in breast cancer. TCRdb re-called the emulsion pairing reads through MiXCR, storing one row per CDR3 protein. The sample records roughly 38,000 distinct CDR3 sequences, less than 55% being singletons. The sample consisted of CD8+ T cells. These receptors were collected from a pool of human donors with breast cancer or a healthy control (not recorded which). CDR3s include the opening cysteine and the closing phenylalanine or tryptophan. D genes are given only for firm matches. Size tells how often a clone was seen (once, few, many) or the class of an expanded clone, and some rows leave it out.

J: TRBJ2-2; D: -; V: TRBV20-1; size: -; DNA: TGCAGTGCACGACCTCATGTAGCGTCTGTCACCGGGGAGCTGTTTTTT; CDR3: CSARPHVASVTGELFF
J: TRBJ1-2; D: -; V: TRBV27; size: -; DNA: TGTGCCAGCAGTTTGAGTGGGAATAGCTACACCTTC; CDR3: CASSLSGNSYTF
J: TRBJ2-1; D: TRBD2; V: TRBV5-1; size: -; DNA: TGCGCCAGCAGTGGCGGGGGGGCTTACAATGAGCAGTTCTTC; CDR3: CASSGGGAYNEQFF
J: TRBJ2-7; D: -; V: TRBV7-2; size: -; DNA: TGTGCCAGCAGCCAATATGGACCTGACTACGAGCAGTACTTC; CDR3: CASSQYGPDYEQYF
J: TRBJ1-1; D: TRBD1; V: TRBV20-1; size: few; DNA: TGCAGTGCTGGACAGGGGGTATCGACTGAAGCTTTCTTT; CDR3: CSAGQGVSTEAFF
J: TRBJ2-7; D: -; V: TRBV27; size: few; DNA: TGTGCCAGCAGTTCACCCTTAGACTACGAGCAGTACTTC; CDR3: CASSSPLDYEQYF
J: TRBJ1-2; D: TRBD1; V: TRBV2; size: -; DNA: TGTGCCAGCAGTGGGGGGGACAGTCGGGACCTGTATGGCTACACCTTC; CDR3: CASSGGDSRDLYGYTF
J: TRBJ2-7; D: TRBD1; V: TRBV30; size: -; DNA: TGTGCCTGGAGTCCGGGACAGGTCCAGTACTTC; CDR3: CAWSPGQVQYF
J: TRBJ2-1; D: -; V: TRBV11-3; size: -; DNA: TGTGCCAGCAGCCCAGACTCTAACAATGAGCAGTTCTTC; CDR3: CASSPDSNNEQFF
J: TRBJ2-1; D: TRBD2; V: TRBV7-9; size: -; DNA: TGTGCCAGCATCGGTGGCGGGAGGTACAATGAGCAGTTCTTC; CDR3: CASIGGGRYNEQFF
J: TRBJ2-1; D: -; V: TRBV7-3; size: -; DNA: TGTGCCAGCAGCTTAATGGGGACTGGCTACAATGAGCAGTTCTTC; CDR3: CASSLMGTGYNEQFF
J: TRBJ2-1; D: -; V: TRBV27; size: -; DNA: TGTGCCAGCAGTTTACTCCACCGAGGCGGATTGAGCAATGAGCAGTTCTTC; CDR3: CASSLLHRGGLSNEQFF
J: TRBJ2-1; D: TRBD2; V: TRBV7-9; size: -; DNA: TGTGCCAGCAGCTTGATGGGAGGGCCGGGGAATGAGCAGTTCTTC; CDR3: CASSLMGGPGNEQFF
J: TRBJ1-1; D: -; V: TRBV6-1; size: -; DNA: TGTGCCAGCAGTGACCACGTCGGGACCCGAGGAGCTTTCTTT; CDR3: CASSDHVGTRGAFF
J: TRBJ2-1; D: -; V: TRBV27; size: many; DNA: TGTGCCAGCAGTTTATATAGGGTCAATGAGCAGTTCTTC; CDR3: CASSLYRVNEQFF
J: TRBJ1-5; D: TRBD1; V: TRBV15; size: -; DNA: TGTGCCGCCGGCGACAGGGGTCTTTCCAATCAGCCCCAGCATTTT; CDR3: CAAGDRGLSNQPQHF
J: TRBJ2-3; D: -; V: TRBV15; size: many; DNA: TGTGCCACCAGGGCGGAGCTCCTCACAGATACGCAGTATTTT; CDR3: CATRAELLTDTQYF
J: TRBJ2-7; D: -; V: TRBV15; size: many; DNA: TGTGCCACCAGCACTGGACTAAGCAACTACGAGCAGTACTTC; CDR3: CATSTGLSNYEQYF
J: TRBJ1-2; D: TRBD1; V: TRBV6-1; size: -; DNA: TGTGCCAGCACCGGGGACAGGAGAGGTGGCTACACCTTC; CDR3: CASTGDRRGGYTF
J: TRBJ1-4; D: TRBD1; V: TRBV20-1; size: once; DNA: TGCAGTGCTAGAGACTCCCAGGGGGCAGGAGAAAAACTGTTTTTT; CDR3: CSARDSQGAGEKLFF
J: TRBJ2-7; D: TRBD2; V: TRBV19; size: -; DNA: TGTGCCAGTAGTCCGGGGACTAGCTTTGAGCAGTACTTC; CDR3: CASSPGTSFEQYF
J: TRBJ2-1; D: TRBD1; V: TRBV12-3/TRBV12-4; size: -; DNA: TGTACCAGCACTCACGACAGGGGTACCAATGAGCAGTTCTTC; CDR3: CTSTHDRGTNEQFF
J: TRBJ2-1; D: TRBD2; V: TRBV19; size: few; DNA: TGTGCCAGTAGTACCCTATTTAGCGGGGGGTATCACGATGAGCAGTTCTTC; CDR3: CASSTLFSGGYHDEQFF
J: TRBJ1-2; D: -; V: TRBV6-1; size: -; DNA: TGTGCCAGCAGTCCCCACGGGGAGCCACTGGGTTGGGGCTACACCTTC; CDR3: CASSPHGEPLGWGYTF
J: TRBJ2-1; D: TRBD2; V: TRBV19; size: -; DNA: TGTGCCAGTAGTATGGGAAGCGGGGGTAGCTCCTACAATGAGCAGTTCTTC; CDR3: CASSMGSGGSSYNEQFF
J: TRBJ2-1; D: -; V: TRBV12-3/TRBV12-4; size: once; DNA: TGTGCCAACAGCCGAGTCCAACACAATGAGCAGTTCTTC; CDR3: CANSRVQHNEQFF
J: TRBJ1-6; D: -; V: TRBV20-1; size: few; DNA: TGCAGTGCTAGAGATCAGGGCTGGGGTTCACCCCTCCACTTT; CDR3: CSARDQGWGSPLHF
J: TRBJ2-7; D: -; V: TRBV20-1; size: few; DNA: TGCAGTGGTCAGACCGGAGGGGCTTACGAGCAGTACTTC; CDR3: CSGQTGGAYEQYF
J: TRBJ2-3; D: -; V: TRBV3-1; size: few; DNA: TGTGCCAGCAGCCAAGTGGGTGGGGCTGGACCCGGTACGCAGTATTTT; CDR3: CASSQVGGAGPGTQYF
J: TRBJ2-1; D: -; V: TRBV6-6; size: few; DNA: TGTGCCAGCAGTTACGGGGGGAGCTCCTACAATGAGCAGTTCTTC; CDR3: CASSYGGSSYNEQFF
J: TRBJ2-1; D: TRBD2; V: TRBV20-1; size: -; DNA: TGCAGTGCTAGAGTTGGGCTAGCGGGATCCTATGAGCAGTTCTTC; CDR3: CSARVGLAGSYEQFF
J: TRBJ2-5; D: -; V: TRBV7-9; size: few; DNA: TGTGCCAGCAGCTTGACGGTGGAGACCCAGTACTTC; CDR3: CASSLTVETQYF
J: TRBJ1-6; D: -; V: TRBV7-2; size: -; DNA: TGTGCCAGCAGCTTCATCGGGGATAATTCACCCCTCCACTTT; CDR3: CASSFIGDNSPLHF
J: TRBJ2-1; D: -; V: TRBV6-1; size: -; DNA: TGTGCCAGCATCGGGGTATCCAATGAGCAGTTCTTC; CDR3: CASIGVSNEQFF
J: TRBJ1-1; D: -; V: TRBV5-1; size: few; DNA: TGCGCCAGCAGCCCTCCGGTGGGCGCGGAAGCTTTCTTT; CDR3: CASSPPVGAEAFF
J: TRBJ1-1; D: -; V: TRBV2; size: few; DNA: TGTGCCAGCAGCCCTCAGGGGACTGAAGCTTTCTTT; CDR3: CASSPQGTEAFF
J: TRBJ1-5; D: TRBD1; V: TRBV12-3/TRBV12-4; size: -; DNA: TGTGCCACCCGGACAGGGAATCAGCCCCAGCATTTT; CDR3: CATRTGNQPQHF
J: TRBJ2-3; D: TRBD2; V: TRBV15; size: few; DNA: TGTGCCACCAGCAGATCTCTAGCGGGAGGGACAGATACGCAGTATTTT; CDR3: CATSRSLAGGTDTQYF
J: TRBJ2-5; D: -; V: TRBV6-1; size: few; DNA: TGTGCCAGCAGTTTAGTGGCCTACGGGGGGACCCAGTACTTC; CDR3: CASSLVAYGGTQYF
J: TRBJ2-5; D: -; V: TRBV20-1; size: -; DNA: TGCAGTGCTAACCCGCACAGGGAGGGTATGGAGACCCAGTACTTC; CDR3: CSANPHREGMETQYF
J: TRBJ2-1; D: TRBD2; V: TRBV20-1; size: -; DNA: TGCAGTGCTAGAGGAGCTAGCGGGTGGCAAGTCCTAAATGAGCAGTTCTTC; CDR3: CSARGASGWQVLNEQFF
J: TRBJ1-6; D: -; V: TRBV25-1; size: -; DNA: TGTGCCAGCAGTGACAGGGCTGTTGGACCCCTCCACTTT; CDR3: CASSDRAVGPLHF
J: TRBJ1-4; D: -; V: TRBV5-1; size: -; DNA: TGCGCCAGCAGCCTCAGAACTACTAATGAAAAACTGTTTTTT; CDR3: CASSLRTTNEKLFF
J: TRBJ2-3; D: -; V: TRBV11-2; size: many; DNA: TGTGCCAGCCGCGAGCTCTCGCGCACAGATACGCAGTATTTT; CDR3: CASRELSRTDTQYF
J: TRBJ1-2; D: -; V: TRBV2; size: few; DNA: TGTGCCAGCAGTGAAGTTACGCGGGGAGACTATGGCTACACCTTC; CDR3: CASSEVTRGDYGYTF
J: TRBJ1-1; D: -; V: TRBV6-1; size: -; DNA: TGTGCCAACAGACACACTGAAGCTTTCTTT; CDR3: CANRHTEAFF
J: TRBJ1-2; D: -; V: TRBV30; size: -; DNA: TGTGCCTGGAGTGTACGCAGCGTCTATGGCTACACCTTC; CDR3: CAWSVRSVYGYTF
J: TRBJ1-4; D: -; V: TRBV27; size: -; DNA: TGTGCCAGCACCAGGGCAGGGTCTAGAGAAAAACTGTTTTTT; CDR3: CASTRAGSREKLFF
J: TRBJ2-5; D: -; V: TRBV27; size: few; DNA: TGTGCCAGCAGTTTCTCTGCGGGTCGTGAGACCCAGTACTTC; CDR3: CASSFSAGRETQYF
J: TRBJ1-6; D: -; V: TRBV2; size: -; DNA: TGTGCCAGCAGGGAAATCAATTCACCCCTCCACTTT; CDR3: CASREINSPLHF
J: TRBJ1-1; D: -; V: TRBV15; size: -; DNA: TGTGCCACAGGATGGACGGGATTGAACACTGAAGCTTTCTTT; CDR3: CATGWTGLNTEAFF
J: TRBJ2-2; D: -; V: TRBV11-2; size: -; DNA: TGTGCCAGCAGCTTTGCCTTAGGCACCGGGGAGCTGTTTTTT; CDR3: CASSFALGTGELFF
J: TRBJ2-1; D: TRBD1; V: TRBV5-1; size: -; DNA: TGCGCCAGCAGCGGCGGGACAGGGCCTGAGCAGTTCTTC; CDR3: CASSGGTGPEQFF
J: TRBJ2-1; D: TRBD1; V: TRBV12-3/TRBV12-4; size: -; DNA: TGTGCCAGCACCCCGGGCCGGGACAGGGGAGTTAAGCCCTACAATGAGCAGTTCTTC; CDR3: CASTPGRDRGVKPYNEQFF
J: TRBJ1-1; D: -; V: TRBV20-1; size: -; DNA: TGCAGTGCTAGAGATACAGGACGGGACACTGAAGCTTTCTTT; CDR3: CSARDTGRDTEAFF